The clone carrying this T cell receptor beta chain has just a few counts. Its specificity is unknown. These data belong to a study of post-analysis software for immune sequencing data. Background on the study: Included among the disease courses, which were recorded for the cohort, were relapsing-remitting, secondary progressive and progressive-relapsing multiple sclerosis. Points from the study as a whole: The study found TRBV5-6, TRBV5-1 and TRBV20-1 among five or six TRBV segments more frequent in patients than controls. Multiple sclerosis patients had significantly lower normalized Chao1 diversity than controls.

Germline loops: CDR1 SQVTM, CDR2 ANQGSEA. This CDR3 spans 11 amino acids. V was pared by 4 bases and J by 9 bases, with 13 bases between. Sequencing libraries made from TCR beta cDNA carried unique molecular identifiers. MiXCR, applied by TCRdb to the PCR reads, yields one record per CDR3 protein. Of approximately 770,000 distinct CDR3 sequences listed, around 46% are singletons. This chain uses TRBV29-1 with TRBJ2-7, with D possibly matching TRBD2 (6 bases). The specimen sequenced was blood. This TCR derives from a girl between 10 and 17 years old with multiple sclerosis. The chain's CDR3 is CSVGGVSGQYF. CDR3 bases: TGCAGCGTTGGGGGGGTTTCCGGGCAGTACTTC.